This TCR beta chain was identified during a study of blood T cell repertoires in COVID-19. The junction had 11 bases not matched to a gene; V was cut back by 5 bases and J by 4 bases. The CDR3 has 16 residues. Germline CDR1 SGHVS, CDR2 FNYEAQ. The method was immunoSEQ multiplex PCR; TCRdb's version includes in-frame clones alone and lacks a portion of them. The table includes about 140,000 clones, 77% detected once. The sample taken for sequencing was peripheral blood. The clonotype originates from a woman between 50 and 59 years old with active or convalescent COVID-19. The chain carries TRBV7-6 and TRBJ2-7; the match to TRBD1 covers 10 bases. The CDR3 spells CASSLSAGQGLYEQYF. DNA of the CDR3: TGTGCCAGCAGCCTCTCGGCGGGACAGGGGCTATACGAGCAGTACTTC.